Below, 18 T cell receptor beta chains from the same sample are listed, as sequenced in a study of Ad26.COV2.S vaccination and SARS-CoV-2 variants. Treatment given: about 20 received Ad26.COV2.S at low or high dose, single or two shots; roughly 5 received placebo; per-sample allocation not given. It was on day 63 after the first vaccine or placebo injection that samples were taken. The data were produced by immunoSEQ multiplex PCR, yet TCRdb's version contains in-frame clones alone and is incomplete. Counted here are about 680,000 clones, around 92% occurring once; the ten biggest clones make up nearly 1.5%. The sample here was peripheral blood, taken in a trial of Ad26.COV2.S vaccine versus placebo. The receptors were gathered from a person aged 18-60 years who received the Ad26.COV2.S COVID-19 vaccine or a placebo.

The chain carries TRBV7-2 and TRBJ2-5, with 10 bases identical to TRBD2. J lost 6 bases, V lost 1 base, and 8 bases had no gene match. Looked up from germline, CDR1 is SGHTA and CDR2 is FQGNSA. This CDR3 has 16 residues. CDR3: CASSLVASGGWKTQYF. The CDR3 DNA follows: TGTGCCAGCAGCTTAGTGGCTAGCGGGGGTTGGAAGACCCAGTACTTC.

The V gene is TRBV11-2, the J gene TRBJ1-3; tentative D call: TRBD1 (5 bases). Per the germline V gene, CDR1 is SGHAT and CDR2 is FQNNGV. The CDR3 contains 16 residues. The ends were cut back, 2 bases at V and 0 bases at J, with 11 bases in the middle. The CDR3 DNA follows: TGTGCCAGCAGCTTAACGAGACAGTACTCTGGAAACACCATATATTTT. It encodes CASSLTRQYSGNTIYF.

V and J are TRBV19 and TRBJ1-4; unclear D gene. Per the germline V gene, CDR1 is LNHDA and CDR2 is SQIVND (reference sequence). CDR3 length equals 14 residues. V was cut by 3 bases and J by 10 bases, with 15 bases left in between. CDR3 coding DNA: TGTGCCAGTAGTATGCAGATCGATAGTGGAAAACTGTTTTTT. Translated, it gives CASSMQIDSGKLFF.

V and J are TRBV11-1 and TRBJ2-7; unclear D gene. The CDR3 has 12 residues. V shed 2 bases and J shed 4 bases, with 6 bases lying between them. Germline CDR1 reads SGHAT; CDR2 reads FQDESV (reference sequence). CDR3 sequence: CASSLTAYEQYF. In DNA form, the CDR3 reads TGTGCCAGCAGCTTAACAGCTTACGAGCAGTACTTC.

The chain joins TRBV19 to TRBJ2-7, with D possibly matching TRBD1 (6 bases). V dropped 4 bases and J dropped 3 bases, with 10 bases sitting between them. The CDR3 runs 13 residues. CDR1 is LNHDA and CDR2 is SQIVND in the germline V gene (reference sequence). The CDR3 reads CASSNNRDYEQYF. CDR3 sequence (DNA): TGTGCCAGTAGTAACAACAGGGACTACGAGCAGTACTTC.

The chain is built from TRBV5-8 and TRBJ2-7; the D gene is possibly TRBD2 (5 bases). The CDR3 is 15 residues long. Germline V gene lookup returns CDR1 SGHTS and CDR2 YDEGEE. The V end lost 0 bases, the J end lost 0 bases, and 10 bases lay between the germline ends. The CDR3 region is CASSLGVGNSYEQYF. The DNA for the CDR3 is TGTGCCAGCAGCTTGGGGGTCGGGAACTCCTACGAGCAGTACTTC.

The CDR3 sequence is CAISELGARGYTF. In nucleotides, the CDR3 is TGTGCCATCAGTGAGTTGGGGGCTCGGGGCTACACCTTC. The gene calls are TRBV10-3 and TRBJ1-2, with D possibly matching TRBD1 (6 bases). CDR1 is ENHRY and CDR2 is SYGVKD in the germline V gene. There are 13 residues in the CDR3. V lost 1 base to trimming and J lost 8 bases, with 11 bases between them.

The chain carries TRBV6-5 and TRBJ2-7; 12 bases agree with TRBD2. The junction had 5 bases not matched to a gene; V was cut back by 10 bases and J by 1 base. This CDR3 comprises 14 residues. Per germline, CDR1 MNHEY and CDR2 SVGAGI. The CDR3 nucleotides read TGTGCCACCACCCTAGCGGGAGGGTCCTACGAGCAGTACTTC. This gives the protein CATTLAGGSYEQYF.

V is TRBV27 and J is TRBJ1-5, with no clear D. CDR1 MNHEY and CDR2 SMNVEV come from the germline V gene (reference sequence). The CDR3 loop spans 13 amino acids. Trimming removed 4 bases at V and 4 bases at J, with 8 bases between. The CDR3 DNA reads as TGTGCCAGCAGTTACGGACGGAATCAGCCCCAGCATTTT. This codes for CASSYGRNQPQHF.

This chain uses TRBV6-6 with TRBJ1-3, with D uncertain. Germline CDR1 and CDR2: MNHNY and SVGAGI (reference sequence). Trimming stripped 5 bases from V and 4 bases from J, with 6 bases between. The CDR3 sequence is 12 residues long. For the CDR3, the DNA is TGTGCCAGCAGTACCGAGGGAAACACCATATATTTT. Translation gives CASSTEGNTIYF.

In its sample, this clone was seen once. The rearrangement joins TRBV4-1 to TRBJ1-3; 10 nucleotides line up with TRBD1. CDR1 is MGHRA and CDR2 is YSYEKL in the germline V gene. V was pared by 3 bases and J by 3 bases, with 8 bases of the junction left unmatched. The CDR3 is made up of 17 amino acids. This CDR3 reads CASSQQLGQGYGNTIYF. The CDR3 bases are TGCGCCAGCAGCCAGCAACTGGGACAGGGGTATGGAAACACCATATATTTT.

The chain uses TRBV4-2 and TRBJ2-5, with 9 bases that match TRBD2. V lost 0 bases and J lost 5; bases outside the gene matches: 4. This CDR3 has 15 amino acids. The V gene's germline CDR1 is LGHNA and CDR2 YNFKEQ. The CDR3 DNA is TGTGCCAGCAGCCAAGATATGGCGGGAGGGGAGACCCAGTACTTC. Translation: CASSQDMAGGETQYF.

The chain carries TRBV18 and TRBJ2-5; D remains ambiguous. V lost 3 bases and J lost 2, with 7 bases in between. CDR1 and CDR2 from the germline V gene are KGHSH and LQKENI. This CDR3 is built from 13 residues. The CDR3 is CASSPSQQETQYF. In DNA, the CDR3 is TGTGCCAGCTCACCGTCCCAGCAAGAGACCCAGTACTTC.

V gene TRBV11-3 combines with J gene TRBJ2-1, with D perhaps TRBD1 or TRBD2 (6 bases each). Trimming shortened V by 3 bases and J by 9 bases, and 9 bases separated the two germline ends. This CDR3 is 12 amino acids long. CDR1 is SGHNT, CDR2 YENEEA, per germline. For the CDR3, the DNA is TGTGCCAGCAGCTTGGGGGGCACTGAGCAGTTCTTC. Translated: CASSLGGTEQFF.

The rearrangement links TRBV7-8 to TRBJ2-5; possible D gene TRBD1, 5 bases. This CDR3 comprises 14 residues. V was trimmed by 5 bases and J by 5 bases, leaving 15 bases between them. The germline CDR1 and CDR2 sequences are SGHVS and FQNEAQ. CDR3 amino acids: CASSGVLGQETQYF. For the CDR3, the DNA is TGTGCCAGCAGCGGTGTCCTGGGGCAGGAGACCCAGTACTTC.

As for this clone: Other DNA sequences in the same sample also yield this CDR3. This chain joins TRBV19 and TRBJ1-3, with D unresolved. Trimming pared 3 bases from V and 4 bases from J, leaving 10 bases between. Per the germline V gene, CDR1 is LNHDA and CDR2 is SQIVND (reference sequence). The CDR3 contains 14 residues. This chain's CDR3 is CASSIGGSGNTIYF. DNA for the CDR3: TGTGCCAGTAGTATTGGCGGTAGCGGAAACACCATATATTTT.

The chain is built from TRBV11-3 and TRBJ2-1; 7 bases map to TRBD2. This CDR3 region has 14 residues. Germline CDR1 reads SGHNT; CDR2 reads YENEEA. Losses at the gene ends were 5 bases for V and 5 bases for J; bases not matched to a gene: 6. CDR3 sequence: CASSKGLADNEQFF. CDR3 sequence (DNA): TGTGCCAGCAGCAAGGGGCTAGCGGACAATGAGCAGTTCTTC.

The chain uses TRBV24-1 and TRBJ2-7; D gene uncertain. The V gene's germline CDR1 is KGHDR and CDR2 SFDVKD. With 4 bases removed from V and 4 bases from J, the gap between germline ends came to 4 bases. The CDR3 totals 11 residues. CDR3 bases: TGTGCCACCAGTGACGAGTACGAGCAGTACTTC. It is translated as CATSDEYEQYF.